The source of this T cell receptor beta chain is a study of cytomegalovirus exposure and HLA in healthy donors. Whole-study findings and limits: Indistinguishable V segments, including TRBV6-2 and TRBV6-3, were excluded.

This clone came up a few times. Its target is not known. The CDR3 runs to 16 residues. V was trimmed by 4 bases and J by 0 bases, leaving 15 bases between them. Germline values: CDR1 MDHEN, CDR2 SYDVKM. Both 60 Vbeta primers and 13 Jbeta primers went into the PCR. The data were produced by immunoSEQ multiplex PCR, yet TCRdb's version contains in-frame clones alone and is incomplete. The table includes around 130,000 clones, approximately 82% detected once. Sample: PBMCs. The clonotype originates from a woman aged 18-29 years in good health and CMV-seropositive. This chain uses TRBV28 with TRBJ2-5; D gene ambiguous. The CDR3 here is CASSSQYHSYQETQYF. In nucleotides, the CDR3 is TGTGCCAGCAGTTCCCAATATCACTCGTACCAAGAGACCCAGTACTTC.